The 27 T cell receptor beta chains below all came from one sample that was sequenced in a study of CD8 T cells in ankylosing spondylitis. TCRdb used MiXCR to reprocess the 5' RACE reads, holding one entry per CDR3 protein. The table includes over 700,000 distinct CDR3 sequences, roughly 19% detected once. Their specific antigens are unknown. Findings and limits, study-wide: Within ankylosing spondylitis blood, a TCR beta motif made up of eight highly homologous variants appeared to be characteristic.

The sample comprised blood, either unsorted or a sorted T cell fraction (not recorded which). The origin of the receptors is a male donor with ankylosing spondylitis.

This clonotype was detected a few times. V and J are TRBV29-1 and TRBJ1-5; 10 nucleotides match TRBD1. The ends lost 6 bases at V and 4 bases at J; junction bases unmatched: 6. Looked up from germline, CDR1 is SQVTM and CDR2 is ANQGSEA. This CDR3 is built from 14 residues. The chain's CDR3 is CSVGWDRGNQPQHF. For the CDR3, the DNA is TGCAGCGTCGGGTGGGACAGGGGTAATCAGCCCCAGCATTTT.

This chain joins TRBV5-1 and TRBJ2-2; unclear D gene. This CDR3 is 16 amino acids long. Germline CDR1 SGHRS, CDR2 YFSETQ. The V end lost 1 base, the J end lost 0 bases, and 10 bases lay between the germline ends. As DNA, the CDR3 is TGCGCCAGCAGCTTGCCCACCGGCTCGAACACCGGGGAGCTGTTTTTT. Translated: CASSLPTGSNTGELFF.

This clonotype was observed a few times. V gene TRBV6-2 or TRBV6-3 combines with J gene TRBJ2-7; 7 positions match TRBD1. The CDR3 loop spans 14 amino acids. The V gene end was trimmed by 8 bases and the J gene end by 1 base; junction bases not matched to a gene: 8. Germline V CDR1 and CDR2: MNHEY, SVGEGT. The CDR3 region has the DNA TGTGCCAGCCATGCCGGGACAGATTCCTACGAGCAGTACTTC. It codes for CASHAGTDSYEQYF.

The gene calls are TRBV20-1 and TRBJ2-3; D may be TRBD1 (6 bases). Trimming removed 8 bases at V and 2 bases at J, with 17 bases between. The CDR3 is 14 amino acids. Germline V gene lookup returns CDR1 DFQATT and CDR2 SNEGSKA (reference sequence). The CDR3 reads CSPQTGRPTDTQYF. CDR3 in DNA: TGCAGTCCCCAGACAGGCAGACCCACAGATACGCAGTATTTT.

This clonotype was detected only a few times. The CDR3 sequence is CASSSVPLSEQYF. The CDR3 region has the DNA TGTGCCAGCAGCTCAGTTCCTCTATCCGAGCAGTACTTC. The V and J genes are TRBV7-9 and TRBJ2-7; D gene uncertain. The ends were cut back, 4 bases at V and 6 bases at J, with 13 bases in the middle. The V gene's germline CDR1 is SEHNR and CDR2 FQNEAQ (reference sequence). The CDR3 loop spans 13 amino acids.

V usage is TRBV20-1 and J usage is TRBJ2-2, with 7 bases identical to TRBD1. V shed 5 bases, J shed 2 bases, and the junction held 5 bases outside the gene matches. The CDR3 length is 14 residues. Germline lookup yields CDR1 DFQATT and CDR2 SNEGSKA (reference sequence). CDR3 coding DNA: TGCAGTGCTGCGACAGGGTCAAACACCGGGGAGCTGTTTTTT. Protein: CSAATGSNTGELFF.

CDR3 residues: CASSLGTGLGRADTQYF. The CDR3 coding sequence is TGTGCCAGCAGCCTTGGTACGGGACTAGGACGGGCAGATACGCAGTATTTT. The gene calls are TRBV5-4 and TRBJ2-3; TRBD2 agrees at 8 bases. This CDR3 spans 17 amino acids. CDR1 SGHNT and CDR2 YYREEE come from the germline V gene (reference sequence). Trimming removed 4 bases from V and 4 bases from J; junction bases left unmatched: 14. Complete variable domain (other parts from reference TRBV5-4 and TRBJ2-3): ETGVTQSPTHLIKTRGQQVTLRCSSQSGHNTVSWYQQALGQGPQFIFQYYREEENGRGNFPPRFSGLQFPNYSSELNVNALELDDSALYLCASSLGTGLGRADTQYFGPGTRLTVL.

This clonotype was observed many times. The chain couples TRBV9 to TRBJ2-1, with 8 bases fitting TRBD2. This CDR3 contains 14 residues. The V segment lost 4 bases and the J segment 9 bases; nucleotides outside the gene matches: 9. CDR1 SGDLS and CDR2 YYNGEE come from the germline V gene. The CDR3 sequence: CASSLQSGGGEQFF. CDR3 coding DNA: TGTGCCAGCAGCCTTCAGTCGGGGGGGGGTGAGCAGTTCTTC.

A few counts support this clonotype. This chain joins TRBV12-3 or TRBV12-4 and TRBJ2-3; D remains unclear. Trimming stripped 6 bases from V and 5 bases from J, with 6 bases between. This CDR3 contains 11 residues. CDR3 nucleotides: TGTGCCAGCAGACGAAGAGATACGCAGTATTTT. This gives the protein CASRRRDTQYF.

The CDR3 nucleotides are TGTGCCAGCAGTTACAATTTAGTTACGACCGGGGAGCTGTTTTTT. Translated: CASSYNLVTTGELFF. The V call is TRBV6-5, the J call TRBJ2-2, with no clear D. CDR1 is MNHEY and CDR2 is SVGAGI in the germline V gene. The CDR3 loop spans 15 amino acids. V lost 2 bases and J 5 bases, leaving 12 bases between the germline ends.

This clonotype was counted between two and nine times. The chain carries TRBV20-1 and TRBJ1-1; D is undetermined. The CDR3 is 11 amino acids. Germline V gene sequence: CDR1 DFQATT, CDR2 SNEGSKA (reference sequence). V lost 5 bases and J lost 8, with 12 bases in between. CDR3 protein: CSAQQDSEAFF. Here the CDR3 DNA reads TGCAGTGCTCAGCAGGATTCCGAAGCTTTCTTT.

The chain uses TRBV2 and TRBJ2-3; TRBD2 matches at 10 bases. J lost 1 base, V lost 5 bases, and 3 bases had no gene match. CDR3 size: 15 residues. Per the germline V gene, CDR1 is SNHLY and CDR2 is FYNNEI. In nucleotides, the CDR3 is TGTGCCAGCAGTACTACTAGCGGGGGCACAGATACGCAGTATTTT. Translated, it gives CASSTTSGGTDTQYF.

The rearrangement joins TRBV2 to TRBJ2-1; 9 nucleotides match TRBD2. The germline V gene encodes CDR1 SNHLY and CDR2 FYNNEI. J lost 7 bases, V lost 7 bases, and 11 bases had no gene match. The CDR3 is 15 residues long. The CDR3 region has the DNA TGTGCCAGCACCCCAGGACTAGCGCCCGGGAATGAGCAGTTCTTC. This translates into CASTPGLAPGNEQFF.

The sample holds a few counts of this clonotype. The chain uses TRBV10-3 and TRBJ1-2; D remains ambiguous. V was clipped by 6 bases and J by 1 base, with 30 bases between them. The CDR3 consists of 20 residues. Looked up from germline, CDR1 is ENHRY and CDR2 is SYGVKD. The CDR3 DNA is TGTGCCATCAGCGAGGAGGGTGGCAGTTTGGCTGCGGCCAATAACTATGGCTACACCTTC. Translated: CAISEEGGSLAAANNYGYTF.

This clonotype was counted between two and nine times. Here the CDR3 reads CASSRDTYTEAFF. As DNA, the CDR3 is TGTGCCAGCAGCCGAGACACTTACACTGAAGCTTTCTTT. J is TRBJ1-1 and V is TRBV7-9; D is unclear. Germline loops: CDR1 SEHNR, CDR2 FQNEAQ (reference sequence). This CDR3 is 13 amino acids long. Between the trimmed V and J ends, which lost 5 bases and 3 bases, there was a span of 10 bases.

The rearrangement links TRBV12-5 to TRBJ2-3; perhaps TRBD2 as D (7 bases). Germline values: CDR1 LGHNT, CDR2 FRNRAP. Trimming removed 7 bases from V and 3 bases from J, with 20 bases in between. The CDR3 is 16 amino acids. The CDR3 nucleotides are TGTGCTAGTGCCCCTACGAGGGGGGGTATAACAGATACGCAGTATTTT. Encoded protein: CASAPTRGGITDTQYF.

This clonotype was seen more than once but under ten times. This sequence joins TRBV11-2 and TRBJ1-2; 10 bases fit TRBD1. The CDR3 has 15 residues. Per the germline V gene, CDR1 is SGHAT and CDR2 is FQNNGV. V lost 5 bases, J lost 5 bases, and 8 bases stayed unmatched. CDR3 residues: CASSGAGTGVYGYTF. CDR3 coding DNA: TGTGCCAGCAGCGGCGCCGGGACAGGGGTTTATGGCTACACCTTC. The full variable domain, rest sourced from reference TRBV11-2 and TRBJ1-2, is EAGVAQSPRYKIIEKRQSVAFWCNPISGHATLYWYQQILGQGPKLLIQFQNNGVVDDSQLPKDRFSAERLKGVDSTLKIQPAKLEDSAVYLCASSGAGTGVYGYTFGSGTRLTVV.

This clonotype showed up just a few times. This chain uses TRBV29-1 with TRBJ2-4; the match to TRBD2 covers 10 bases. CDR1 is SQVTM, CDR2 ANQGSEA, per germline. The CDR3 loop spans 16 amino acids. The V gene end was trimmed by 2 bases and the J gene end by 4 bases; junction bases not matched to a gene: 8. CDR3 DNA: TGCAGCGTTGAACATCCCGGGACTAGCGCTAAAAACATTCAGTACTTC. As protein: CSVEHPGTSAKNIQYF.

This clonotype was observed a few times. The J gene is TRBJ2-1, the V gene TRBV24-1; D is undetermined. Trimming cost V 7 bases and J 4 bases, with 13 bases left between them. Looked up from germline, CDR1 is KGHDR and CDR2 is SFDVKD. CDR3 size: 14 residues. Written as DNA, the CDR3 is TGTGCCACCAGGGCGGCAGCGCCTTACAATGAGCAGTTCTTC. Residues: CATRAAAPYNEQFF.

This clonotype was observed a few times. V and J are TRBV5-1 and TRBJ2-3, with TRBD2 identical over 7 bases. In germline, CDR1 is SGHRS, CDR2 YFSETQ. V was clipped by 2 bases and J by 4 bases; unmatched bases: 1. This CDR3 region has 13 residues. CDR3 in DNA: TGCGCCAGCAGCTTTACTAGCGCAGATACGCAGTATTTT. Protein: CASSFTSADTQYF. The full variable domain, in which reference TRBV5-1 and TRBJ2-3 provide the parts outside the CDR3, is KAGVTQTPRYLIKTRGQQVTLSCSPISGHRSVSWYQQTPGQGLQFLFEYFSETQRNKGNFPGRFSGRQFSNSRSEMNVSTLELGDSALYLCASSFTSADTQYFGPGTRLTVL.

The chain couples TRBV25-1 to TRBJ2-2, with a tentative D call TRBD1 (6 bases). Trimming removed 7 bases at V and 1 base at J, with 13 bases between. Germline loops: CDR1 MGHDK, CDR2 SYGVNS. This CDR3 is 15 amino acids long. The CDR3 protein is CASTSGELNTGELFF. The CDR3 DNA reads TGTGCCAGCACTTCAGGGGAATTGAACACCGGGGAGCTGTTTTTT.

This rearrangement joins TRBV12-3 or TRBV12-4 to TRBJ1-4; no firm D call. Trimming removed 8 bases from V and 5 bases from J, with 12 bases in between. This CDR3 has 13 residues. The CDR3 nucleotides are TGTGCCAGCTCTAAAGCCCTCAATGAAAAACTGTTTTTT. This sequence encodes CASSKALNEKLFF.

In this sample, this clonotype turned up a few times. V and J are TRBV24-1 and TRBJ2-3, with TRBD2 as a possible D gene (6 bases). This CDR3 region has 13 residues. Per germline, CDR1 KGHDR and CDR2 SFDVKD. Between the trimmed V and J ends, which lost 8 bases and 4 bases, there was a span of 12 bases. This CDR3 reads CATKDAGSDTQYF. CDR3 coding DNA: TGTGCCACCAAGGATGCGGGATCAGATACGCAGTATTTT.

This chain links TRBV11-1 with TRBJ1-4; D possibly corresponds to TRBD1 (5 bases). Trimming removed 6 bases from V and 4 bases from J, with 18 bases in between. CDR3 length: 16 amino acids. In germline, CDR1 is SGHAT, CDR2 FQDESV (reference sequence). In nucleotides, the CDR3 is TGTGCCAGCAGACTCGGGACCGGTGTTGATAATGAAAAACTGTTTTTT. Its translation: CASRLGTGVDNEKLFF.

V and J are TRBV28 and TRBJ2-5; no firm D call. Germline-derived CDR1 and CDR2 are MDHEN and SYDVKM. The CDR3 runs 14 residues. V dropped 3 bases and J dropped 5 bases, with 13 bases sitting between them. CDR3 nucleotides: TGTGCCAGCAGTTTCCCCGGAAAGGAGGAGACCCAGTACTTC. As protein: CASSFPGKEETQYF.

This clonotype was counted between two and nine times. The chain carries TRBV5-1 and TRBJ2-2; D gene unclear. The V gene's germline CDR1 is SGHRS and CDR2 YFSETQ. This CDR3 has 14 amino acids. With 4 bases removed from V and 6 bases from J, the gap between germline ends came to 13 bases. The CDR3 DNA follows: TGCGCCAGCAGCACAACCAGTGGCCCCGGGGAGCTGTTTTTT. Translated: CASSTTSGPGELFF.

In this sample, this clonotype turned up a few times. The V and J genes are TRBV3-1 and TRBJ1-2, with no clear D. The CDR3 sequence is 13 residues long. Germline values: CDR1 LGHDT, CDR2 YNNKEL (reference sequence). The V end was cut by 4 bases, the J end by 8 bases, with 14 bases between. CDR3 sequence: CASSPAALWGYTF. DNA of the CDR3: TGTGCCAGCAGCCCGGCAGCCCTATGGGGCTACACCTTC.